The 18 T cell receptor beta chains below all came from one sample that was sequenced in a study of control samples from healthy donors and cancer patients. TCRdb's copy holds only in-frame clones and misses some; the assay was immunoSEQ multiplex PCR. The sample consists of about 180,000 clones, around 90% of them appearing once. Specimen: blood. The source of these receptors is a man between 25 and 39 years old in good health.

The CDR3: CASSGFGVYNEQFF. As DNA, the CDR3 is TGTGCCAGCAGCGGTTTTGGAGTATACAATGAGCAGTTCTTC. The chain is built from TRBV6-5 and TRBJ2-1, with unresolved D. The CDR3 contains 14 residues. V lost 6 bases to trimming and J lost 4 bases, with 13 bases between them. The germline V gene has CDR1 MNHEY and CDR2 SVGAGI.

The rearrangement joins TRBV27 to TRBJ1-6; D gene ambiguous. Per the germline V gene, CDR1 is MNHEY and CDR2 is SMNVEV (reference sequence). V shed 7 bases and J shed 5 bases, with 24 bases lying between them. The CDR3 runs 18 residues. CDR3 amino acids: CASTLFFPPGRDNSPLHF. In DNA form, the CDR3 reads TGTGCCAGCACCCTTTTTTTCCCCCCGGGTCGGGATAATTCACCCCTCCACTTT.

This sequence joins TRBV7-2 and TRBJ2-5, with 8 nucleotides matching TRBD2. This CDR3 comprises 16 residues. Trimming took 1 base from V and 5 from J; bases not matched to a gene: 9. Germline loops: CDR1 SGHTA, CDR2 FQGNSA. CDR3 residues: CASSLDAGRARETQYF. In nucleotides, the CDR3 is TGTGCCAGCAGCTTAGATGCCGGGAGGGCCCGGGAGACCCAGTACTTC.

The rearrangement uses TRBV10-1 and TRBJ2-5, with D possibly TRBD2 on 6 matching bases. The ends were cut back, 2 bases at V and 5 bases at J, with 12 bases in the middle. Germline V gene sequence: CDR1 WNHNN, CDR2 SYGVQD (reference sequence). This CDR3 spans 14 amino acids. The CDR3 spells CASSEGRTTETQYF. CDR3 nucleotide sequence: TGCGCCAGCAGTGAGGGAAGGACTACGGAGACCCAGTACTTC.

The CDR3 bases are TGTGCCACCTGGACAGGGTCGGACACTGAAGCTTTCTTT. It is translated as CATWTGSDTEAFF. V and J are TRBV10-3 and TRBJ1-1; TRBD1 matches at 8 bases. Trimming took 10 bases from V and 3 from J; bases not matched to a gene: 7. Germline lookup yields CDR1 ENHRY and CDR2 SYGVKD. CDR3 size: 13 residues.

The chain combines TRBV13 with TRBJ1-1; no clear D gene. The V end lost 5 bases, the J end lost 5 bases, and 9 bases lay between the germline ends. The germline V gene has CDR1 PRHDT and CDR2 FYEKMQ (reference sequence). The CDR3 has 12 amino acids. CDR3 DNA: TGTGCCAGCAGCCAGACCCGTACTGAAGCTTTCTTT. Translating gives CASSQTRTEAFF.

This clone has a single count. The chain recombines TRBV30 with TRBJ1-6, with 9 bases aligning to TRBD1. The CDR3 has 13 amino acids. Germline V CDR1 and CDR2: GTSNPN, SVGIG (reference sequence). V gave up 3 bases and J gave up 9 bases; unmatched junction bases: 3. The CDR3 DNA is TGTGCCTGGAGCGGGACAGGGAGTTCACCCCTCCACTTT. It yields the protein CAWSGTGSSPLHF. Full variable domain (rest looked up from reference TRBV30 and TRBJ1-6): SQTIHQWPATLVQPVGSPLSLECTVEGTSNPNLYWYRQAAGRGLQLLFYSVGIGQISSEVPQNLSASRPQDRQFILSSKKLLLSDSGFYLCAWSGTGSSPLHFGNGTRLTVT.

V and J are TRBV28 and TRBJ1-5; no firm D call. Germline V gives CDR1 MDHEN, CDR2 SYDVKM. The CDR3 is made up of 14 amino acids. Trimming cost V 6 bases and J 5 bases, with 14 bases left between them. In DNA, the CDR3 is TGTGCCAGCAGCCCCGGCGGGGAGGATCAGCCCCAGCATTTT. Its protein is CASSPGGEDQPQHF.

J is TRBJ1-2 and V is TRBV7-2; a weak D match, TRBD1 (5 bases). The CDR3 is 14 residues long. In germline, CDR1 is SGHTA, CDR2 FQGNSA. V was clipped by 5 bases and J by 3 bases, with 13 bases between them. In DNA, the CDR3 is TGTGCCAGCAGCCTGGGACCGGGGGACTATGGCTACACCTTC. This codes for CASSLGPGDYGYTF.

This chain uses TRBV19 with TRBJ1-5; D not certain. CDR1 LNHDA and CDR2 SQIVND come from the germline V gene (reference sequence). The CDR3 is made up of 14 amino acids. V lost 5 bases and J 3 bases, leaving 11 bases between the germline ends. The CDR3 nucleotides read TGTGCCAGTAGTTGGCCAGCCTCCAATCAGCCCCAGCATTTT. Residues: CASSWPASNQPQHF.

The rearrangement links TRBV30 to TRBJ2-5; possibly TRBD1 or TRBD2 for D (5 bases each). Trimming left V 0 bases short and J 9 bases short, with 20 bases between. CDR3 length equals 15 residues. The germline V gene has CDR1 GTSNPN and CDR2 SVGIG (reference sequence). The CDR3 coding sequence is TGTGCCTGGAGTGTAGAAAGGGGTGGTATGCGGGCCCAGTACTTC. Residues: CAWSVERGGMRAQYF.

This chain uses TRBV19 with TRBJ1-1; a possible D gene is TRBD1 (5 bases). CDR3 length: 12 residues. Trimming pared 3 bases from V and 7 bases from J, leaving 9 bases between. The germline V gene encodes CDR1 LNHDA and CDR2 SQIVND (reference sequence). DNA of the CDR3: TGTGCCAGTAGTATTGGGGACCTTGAAGCTTTCTTT. It yields the protein CASSIGDLEAFF.

J is TRBJ1-2 and V is TRBV27; tentative D call: TRBD1 (6 bases). The germline CDR1 and CDR2 sequences are MNHEY and SMNVEV (reference sequence). Trimming pared 5 bases from V and 4 bases from J, leaving 14 bases between. The CDR3 has 14 amino acids. The CDR3 here is CASSPRGQGYGYTF. DNA for the CDR3: TGTGCCAGCAGTCCCAGGGGCCAAGGCTATGGCTACACCTTC.

The V and J genes are TRBV11-2 and TRBJ1-1; D may be TRBD1 (6 bases). The CDR3 loop spans 13 amino acids. Trimming removed 6 bases at V and 2 bases at J, with 10 bases between. The germline V gene has CDR1 SGHAT and CDR2 FQNNGV. The CDR3 reads CASSQGPNTEAFF. In DNA form, the CDR3 reads TGTGCCAGCAGTCAGGGGCCTAACACTGAAGCTTTCTTT.

DNA of the CDR3: TGTGCCAGCAGCGGACAAAGGGAAAAAACTTACGGCTACACCTTC. This sequence encodes CASSGQREKTYGYTF. The chain uses TRBV9 and TRBJ1-2; D unresolved. Trimming took 3 bases from V and 8 from J, leaving 20 bases between them. Germline lookup yields CDR1 SGDLS and CDR2 YYNGEE. The CDR3 has 15 amino acids.

The V gene is TRBV19, the J gene TRBJ2-5, with a possible D match to TRBD1 (6 bases). This CDR3 is built from 15 residues. CDR1 and CDR2 (germline): LNHDA, SQIVND (reference sequence). The germline V and J ends were trimmed by 6 bases and 5 bases, with 19 bases remaining between them. CDR3 sequence (DNA): TGTGCCAGTAGCCAAACAGGGATTAGCTTGGAGACCCAGTACTTC. Its translation: CASSQTGISLETQYF. The full variable domain, its missing parts supplied by reference TRBV19 and TRBJ2-5, is DGGITQSPKYLFRKEGQNVTLSCEQNLNHDAMYWYRQDPGQGLRLIYYSQIVNDFQKGDIAEGYSVSREKKESFPLTVTSAQKNPTAFYLCASSQTGISLETQYFGPGTRLLVL.

The chain has TRBV5-1 and TRBJ2-2; 7 bases are shared with TRBD2. Per germline, CDR1 SGHRS and CDR2 YFSETQ. Trimming cost V 7 bases and J 7 bases; bases outside gene matches: 10. The CDR3 length is 14 residues. The CDR3 protein is CASRRAGVSGELFF. The CDR3 nucleotides read TGCGCCAGCCGAAGGGCGGGAGTTAGCGGGGAGCTGTTTTTT.

The DNA for the CDR3 is TGCAGTGCTAGTCGCCCAGGGGGCGTTCTGTACGAGCAGTACTTC. It yields the protein CSASRPGGVLYEQYF. J is TRBJ2-7 and V is TRBV20-1; 8 bases fit TRBD1. With 3 bases clipped from V and 4 bases from J, the junction kept 11 bases outside the gene matches. Germline V gives CDR1 DFQATT, CDR2 SNEGSKA (reference sequence). The CDR3 has 15 residues.